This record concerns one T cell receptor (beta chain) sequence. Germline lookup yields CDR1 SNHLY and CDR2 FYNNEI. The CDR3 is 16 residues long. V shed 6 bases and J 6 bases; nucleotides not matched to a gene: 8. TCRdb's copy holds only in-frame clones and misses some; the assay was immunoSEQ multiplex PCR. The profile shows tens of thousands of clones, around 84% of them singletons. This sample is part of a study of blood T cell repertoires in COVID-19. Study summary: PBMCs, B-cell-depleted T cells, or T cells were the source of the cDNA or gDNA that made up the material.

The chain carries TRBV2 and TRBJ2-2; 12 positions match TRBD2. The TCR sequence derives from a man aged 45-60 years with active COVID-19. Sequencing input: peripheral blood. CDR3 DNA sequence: TGTGCCAGCAGAATCGCTAGCGGGGGGGCGTCCGGGGAGCTGTTTTTT. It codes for CASRIASGGASGELFF.